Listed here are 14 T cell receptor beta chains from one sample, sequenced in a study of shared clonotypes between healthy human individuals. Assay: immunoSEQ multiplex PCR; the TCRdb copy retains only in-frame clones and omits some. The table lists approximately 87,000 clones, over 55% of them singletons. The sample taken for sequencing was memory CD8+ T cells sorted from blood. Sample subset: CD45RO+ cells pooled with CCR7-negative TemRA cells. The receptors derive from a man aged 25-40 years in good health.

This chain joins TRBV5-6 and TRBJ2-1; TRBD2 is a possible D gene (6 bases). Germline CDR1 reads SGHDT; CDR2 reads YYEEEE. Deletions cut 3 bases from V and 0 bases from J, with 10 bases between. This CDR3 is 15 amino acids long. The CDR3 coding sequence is TGTGCCAGCAGCTCTAGCGTCCACTCCTACAATGAGCAGTTCTTC. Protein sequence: CASSSSVHSYNEQFF.

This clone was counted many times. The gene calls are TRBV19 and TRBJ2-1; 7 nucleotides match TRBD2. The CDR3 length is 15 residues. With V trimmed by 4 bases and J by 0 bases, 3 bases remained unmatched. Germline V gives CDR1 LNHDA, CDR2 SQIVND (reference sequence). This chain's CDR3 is CASSKGGSSYNEQFF. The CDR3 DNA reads TGTGCCAGTAGTAAGGGCGGGAGCTCCTACAATGAGCAGTTCTTC.

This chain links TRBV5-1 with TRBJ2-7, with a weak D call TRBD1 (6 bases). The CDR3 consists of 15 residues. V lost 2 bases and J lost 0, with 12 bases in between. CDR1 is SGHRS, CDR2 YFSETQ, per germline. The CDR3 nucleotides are TGCGCCAGCAGCTTTCCGGGACAAGCCTCCTACGAGCAGTACTTC. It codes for CASSFPGQASYEQYF.

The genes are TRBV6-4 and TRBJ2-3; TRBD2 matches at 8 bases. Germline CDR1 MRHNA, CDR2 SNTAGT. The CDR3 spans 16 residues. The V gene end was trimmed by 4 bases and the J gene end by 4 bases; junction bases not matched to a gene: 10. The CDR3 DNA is TGTGCCAGCAGTGCGTCCAGCGGGAGTGGAGCAGATACGCAGTATTTT. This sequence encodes CASSASSGSGADTQYF.

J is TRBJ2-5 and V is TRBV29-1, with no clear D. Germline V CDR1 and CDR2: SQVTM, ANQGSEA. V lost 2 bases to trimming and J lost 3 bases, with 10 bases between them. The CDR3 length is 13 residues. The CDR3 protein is CSVELQNEETQYF. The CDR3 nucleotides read TGCAGCGTTGAATTACAGAATGAAGAGACCCAGTACTTC.

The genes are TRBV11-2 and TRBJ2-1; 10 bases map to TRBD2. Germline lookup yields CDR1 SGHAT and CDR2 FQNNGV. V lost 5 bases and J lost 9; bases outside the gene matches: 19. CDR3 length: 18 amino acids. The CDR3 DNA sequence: TGTGCCAGCAGCCAAGTGGCTCCAACTAGCGGGATTCGGGGTGAGCAGTTCTTC. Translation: CASSQVAPTSGIRGEQFF.

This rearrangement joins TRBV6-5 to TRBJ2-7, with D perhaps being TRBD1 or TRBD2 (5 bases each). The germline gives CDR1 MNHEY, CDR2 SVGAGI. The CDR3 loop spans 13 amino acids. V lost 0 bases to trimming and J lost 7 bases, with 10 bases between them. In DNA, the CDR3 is TGTGCCAGCAGTTACTCGAGGGGCTGGGAGCAGTACTTC. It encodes CASSYSRGWEQYF.

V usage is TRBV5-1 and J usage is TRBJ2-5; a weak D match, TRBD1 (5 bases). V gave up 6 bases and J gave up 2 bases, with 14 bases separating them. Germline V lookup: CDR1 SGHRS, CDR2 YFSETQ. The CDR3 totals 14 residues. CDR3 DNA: TGCGCCAGCACTGCAATTGGGGCTCAAGAGACCCAGTACTTC. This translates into CASTAIGAQETQYF.

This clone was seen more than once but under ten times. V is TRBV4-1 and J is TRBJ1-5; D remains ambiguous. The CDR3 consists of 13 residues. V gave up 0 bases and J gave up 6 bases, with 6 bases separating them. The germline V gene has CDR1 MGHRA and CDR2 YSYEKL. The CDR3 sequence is CASSQDDFQPQHF. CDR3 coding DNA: TGCGCCAGCAGCCAAGATGATTTTCAGCCCCAGCATTTT.

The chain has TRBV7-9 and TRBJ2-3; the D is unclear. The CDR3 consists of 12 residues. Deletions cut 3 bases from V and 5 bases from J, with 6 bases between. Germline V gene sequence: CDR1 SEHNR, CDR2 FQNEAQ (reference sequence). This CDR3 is CASSFPVDTQYF. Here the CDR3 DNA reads TGTGCCAGCAGCTTCCCCGTAGATACGCAGTATTTT.

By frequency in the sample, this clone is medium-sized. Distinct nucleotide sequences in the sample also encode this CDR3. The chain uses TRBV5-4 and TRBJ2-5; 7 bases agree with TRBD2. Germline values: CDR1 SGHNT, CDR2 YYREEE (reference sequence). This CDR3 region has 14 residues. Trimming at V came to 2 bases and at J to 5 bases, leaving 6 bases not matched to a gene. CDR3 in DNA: TGTGCCAGCAGCTTCTCCAGCGGGAAGGAGACCCAGTACTTC. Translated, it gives CASSFSSGKETQYF.

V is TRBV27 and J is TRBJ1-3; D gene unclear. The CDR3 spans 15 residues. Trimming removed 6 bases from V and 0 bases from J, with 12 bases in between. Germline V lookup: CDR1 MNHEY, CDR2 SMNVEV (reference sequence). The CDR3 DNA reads TGTGCCAGCAGCGCAGGACCCAGCTCTGGAAACACCATATATTTT. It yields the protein CASSAGPSSGNTIYF.

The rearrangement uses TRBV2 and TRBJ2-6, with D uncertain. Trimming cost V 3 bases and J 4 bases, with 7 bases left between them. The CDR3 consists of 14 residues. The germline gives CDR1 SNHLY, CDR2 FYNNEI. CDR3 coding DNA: TGTGCCAGCAGTGACAGGTCCGGGGCCAACGTCCTGACTTTC. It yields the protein CASSDRSGANVLTF. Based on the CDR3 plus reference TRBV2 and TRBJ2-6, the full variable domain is EPEVTQTPSHQVTQMGQEVILRCVPISNHLYFYWYRQILGQKVEFLVSFYNNEISEKSEIFDDQFSVERPDGSNFTLKIRSTKLEDSAMYFCASSDRSGANVLTFGAGSRLTVL.

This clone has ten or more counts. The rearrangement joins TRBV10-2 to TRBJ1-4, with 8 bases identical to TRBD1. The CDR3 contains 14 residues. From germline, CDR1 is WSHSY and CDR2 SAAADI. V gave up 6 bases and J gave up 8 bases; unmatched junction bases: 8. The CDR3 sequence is CASRADRGGEKLFF. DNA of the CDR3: TGCGCCAGCAGGGCAGACAGGGGAGGAGAAAAACTGTTTTTT.